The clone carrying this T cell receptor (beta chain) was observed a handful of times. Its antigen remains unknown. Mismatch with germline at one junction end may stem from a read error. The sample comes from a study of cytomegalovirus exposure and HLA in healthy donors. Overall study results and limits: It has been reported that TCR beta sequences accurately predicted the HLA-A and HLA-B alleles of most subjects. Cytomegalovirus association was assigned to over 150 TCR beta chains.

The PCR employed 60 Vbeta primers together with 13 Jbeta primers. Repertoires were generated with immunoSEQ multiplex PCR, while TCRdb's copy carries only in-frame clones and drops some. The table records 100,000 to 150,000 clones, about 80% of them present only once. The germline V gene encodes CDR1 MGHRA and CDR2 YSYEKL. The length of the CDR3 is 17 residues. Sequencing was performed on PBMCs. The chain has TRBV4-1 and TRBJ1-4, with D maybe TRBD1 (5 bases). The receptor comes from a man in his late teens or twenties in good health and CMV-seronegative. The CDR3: CASSQDGAGGTKEKLFF. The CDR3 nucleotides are TGCGCCAGCAGCCAAGATGGGGCGGGGGGAACTAAAGAAAAACTGTTTTTT.